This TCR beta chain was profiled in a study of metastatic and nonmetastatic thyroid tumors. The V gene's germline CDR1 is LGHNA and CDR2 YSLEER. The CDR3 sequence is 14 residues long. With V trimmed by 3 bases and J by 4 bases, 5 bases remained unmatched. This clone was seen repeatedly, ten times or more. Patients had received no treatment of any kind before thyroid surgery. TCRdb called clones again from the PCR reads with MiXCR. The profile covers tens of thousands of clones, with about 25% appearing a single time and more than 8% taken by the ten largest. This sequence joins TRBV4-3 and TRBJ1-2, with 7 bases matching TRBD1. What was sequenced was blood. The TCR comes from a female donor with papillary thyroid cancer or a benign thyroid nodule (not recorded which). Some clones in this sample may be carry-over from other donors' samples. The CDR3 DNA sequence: TGCGCCAGCAGCCAGTCCGGGACAGCCTATGGCTACACCTTC. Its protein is CASSQSGTAYGYTF.